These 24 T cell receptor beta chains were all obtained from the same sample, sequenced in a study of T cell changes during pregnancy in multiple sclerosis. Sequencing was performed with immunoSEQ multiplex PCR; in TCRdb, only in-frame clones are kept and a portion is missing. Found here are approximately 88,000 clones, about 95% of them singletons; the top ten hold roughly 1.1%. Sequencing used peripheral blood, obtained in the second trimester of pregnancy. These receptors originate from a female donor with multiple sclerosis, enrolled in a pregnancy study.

The CDR3 DNA is TGTGCCAGCAGTGCCGGGACAGCTTCCTACGAGCAGTACTTC. It specifies CASSAGTASYEQYF. The J gene is TRBJ2-7, the V gene TRBV28, with TRBD1 matching 7 bases. CDR1 is MDHEN, CDR2 SYDVKM, per germline. The CDR3 has 14 amino acids. With 5 bases clipped from V and 1 base from J, the junction kept 5 bases outside the gene matches.

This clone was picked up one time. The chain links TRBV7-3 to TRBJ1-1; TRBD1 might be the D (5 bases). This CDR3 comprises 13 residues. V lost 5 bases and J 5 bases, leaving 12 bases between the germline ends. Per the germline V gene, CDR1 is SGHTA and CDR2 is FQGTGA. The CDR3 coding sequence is TGTGCCAGCAGCGATCGGGGGGGGACTGAAGCTTTCTTT. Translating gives CASSDRGGTEAFF. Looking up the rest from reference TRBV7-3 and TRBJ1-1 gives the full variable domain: GAGVSQTPSNKVTEKGKYVELRCDPISGHTALYWYRQSLGQGPEFLIYFQGTGAADDSGLPNDRFFAVRPEGSVSTLKIQRTERGDSAVYLCASSDRGGTEAFFGQGTRLTVV.

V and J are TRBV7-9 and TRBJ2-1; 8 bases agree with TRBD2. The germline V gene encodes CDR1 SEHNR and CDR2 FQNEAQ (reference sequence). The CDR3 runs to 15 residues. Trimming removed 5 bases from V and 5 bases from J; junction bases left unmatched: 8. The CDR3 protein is CASSQSGRGDNEQFF. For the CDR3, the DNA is TGTGCCAGCAGCCAAAGCGGGAGAGGGGACAATGAGCAGTTCTTC.

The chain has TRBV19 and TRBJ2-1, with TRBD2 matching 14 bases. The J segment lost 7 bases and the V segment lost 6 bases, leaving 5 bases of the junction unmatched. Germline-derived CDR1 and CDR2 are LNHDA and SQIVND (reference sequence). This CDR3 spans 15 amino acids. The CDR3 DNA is TGTGCCAGTAGCCCGACTAGCGGGAGGGGAAATGAGCAGTTCTTC. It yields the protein CASSPTSGRGNEQFF.

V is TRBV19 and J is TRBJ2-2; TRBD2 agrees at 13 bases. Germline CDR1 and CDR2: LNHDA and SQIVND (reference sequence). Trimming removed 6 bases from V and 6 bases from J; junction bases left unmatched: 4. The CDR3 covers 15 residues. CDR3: CASRRTSGSPGELFF. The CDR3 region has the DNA TGTGCCAGTAGGCGGACTAGCGGGAGTCCCGGGGAGCTGTTTTTT. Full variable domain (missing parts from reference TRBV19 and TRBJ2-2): DGGITQSPKYLFRKEGQNVTLSCEQNLNHDAMYWYRQDPGQGLRLIYYSQIVNDFQKGDIAEGYSVSREKKESFPLTVTSAQKNPTAFYLCASRRTSGSPGELFFGEGSRLTVL.

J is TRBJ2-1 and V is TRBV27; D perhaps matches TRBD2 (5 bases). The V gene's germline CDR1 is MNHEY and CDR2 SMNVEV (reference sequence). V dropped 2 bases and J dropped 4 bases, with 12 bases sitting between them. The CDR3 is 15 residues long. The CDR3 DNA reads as TGTGCCAGCAGTTTAAATTCTGACTATTACAATGAGCAGTTCTTC. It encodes CASSLNSDYYNEQFF.

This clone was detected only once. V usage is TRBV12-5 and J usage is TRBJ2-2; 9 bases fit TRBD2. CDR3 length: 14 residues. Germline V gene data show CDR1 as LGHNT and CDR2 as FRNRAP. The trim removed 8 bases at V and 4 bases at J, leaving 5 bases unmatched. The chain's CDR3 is CASSSGLATGELFF. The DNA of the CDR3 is TGTGCTAGTTCCTCGGGACTAGCCACCGGGGAGCTGTTTTTT. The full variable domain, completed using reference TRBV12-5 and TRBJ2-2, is DARVTQTPRHKVTEMGQEVTMRCQPILGHNTVFWYRQTMMQGLELLAYFRNRAPLDDSGMPKDRFSAEMPDATLATLKIQPSEPRDSAVYFCASSSGLATGELFFGEGSRLTVL.

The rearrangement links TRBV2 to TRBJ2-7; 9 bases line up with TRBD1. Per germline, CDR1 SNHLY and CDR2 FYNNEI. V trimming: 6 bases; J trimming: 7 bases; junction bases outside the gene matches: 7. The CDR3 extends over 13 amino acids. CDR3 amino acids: CASRGTGFWEQYF. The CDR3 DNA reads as TGTGCCAGCAGGGGGACAGGGTTTTGGGAGCAGTACTTC.

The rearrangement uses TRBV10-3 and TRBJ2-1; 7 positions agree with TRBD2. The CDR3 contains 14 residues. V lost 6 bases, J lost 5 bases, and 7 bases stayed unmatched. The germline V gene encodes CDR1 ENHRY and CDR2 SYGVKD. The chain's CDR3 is CAIRRAGPDNEQFF. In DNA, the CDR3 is TGTGCCATCAGGCGAGCGGGGCCTGACAATGAGCAGTTCTTC.

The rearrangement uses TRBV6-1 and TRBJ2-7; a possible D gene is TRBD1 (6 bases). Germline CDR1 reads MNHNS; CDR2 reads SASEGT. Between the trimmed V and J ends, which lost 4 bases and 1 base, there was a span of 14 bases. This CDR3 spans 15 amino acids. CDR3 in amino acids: CASSASRGTSYEQYF. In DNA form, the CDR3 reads TGTGCCAGCAGTGCGTCCAGGGGAACATCCTACGAGCAGTACTTC.

The CDR3 DNA reads as TGTGCCAGCAGCTTAGTTACGGGGAACACTGAAGCTTTCTTT. This translates into CASSLVTGNTEAFF. The chain uses TRBV7-2 and TRBJ1-1; no firm D call. CDR1 is SGHTA, CDR2 FQGNSA, per germline. The CDR3 length is 14 residues. Between the trimmed V and J ends, which lost 1 base and 1 base, there was a span of 7 bases. Complete variable domain (other parts from reference TRBV7-2 and TRBJ1-1): GAGVSQSPSNKVTEKGKDVELRCDPISGHTALYWYRQSLGQGLEFLIYFQGNSAPDKSGLPSDRFSAERTGGSVSTLTIQRTQQEDSAVYLCASSLVTGNTEAFFGQGTRLTVV.

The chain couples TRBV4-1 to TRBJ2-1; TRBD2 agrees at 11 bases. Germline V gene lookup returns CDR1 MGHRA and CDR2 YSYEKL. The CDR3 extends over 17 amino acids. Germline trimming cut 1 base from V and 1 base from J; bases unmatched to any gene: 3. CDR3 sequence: CASSQGPSGRSYNEQFF. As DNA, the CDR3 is TGCGCCAGCAGCCAAGGCCCTAGCGGGAGGTCCTACAATGAGCAGTTCTTC.

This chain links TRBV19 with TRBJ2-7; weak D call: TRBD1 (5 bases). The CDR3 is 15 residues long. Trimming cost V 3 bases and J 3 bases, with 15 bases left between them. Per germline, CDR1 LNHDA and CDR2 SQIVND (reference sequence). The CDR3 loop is CASSIMAGKNYEQYF. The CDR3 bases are TGTGCCAGTAGTATTATGGCAGGGAAGAACTACGAGCAGTACTTC.

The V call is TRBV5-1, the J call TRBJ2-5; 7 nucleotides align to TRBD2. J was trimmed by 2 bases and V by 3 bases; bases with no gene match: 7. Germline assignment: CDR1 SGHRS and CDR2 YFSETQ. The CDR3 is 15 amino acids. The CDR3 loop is CASSSPGLPQETQYF. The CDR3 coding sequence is TGCGCCAGCAGCTCCCCGGGACTACCTCAAGAGACCCAGTACTTC. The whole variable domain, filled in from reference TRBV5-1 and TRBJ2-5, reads KAGVTQTPRYLIKTRGQQVTLSCSPISGHRSVSWYQQTPGQGLQFLFEYFSETQRNKGNFPGRFSGRQFSNSRSEMNVSTLELGDSALYLCASSSPGLPQETQYFGPGTRLLVL.

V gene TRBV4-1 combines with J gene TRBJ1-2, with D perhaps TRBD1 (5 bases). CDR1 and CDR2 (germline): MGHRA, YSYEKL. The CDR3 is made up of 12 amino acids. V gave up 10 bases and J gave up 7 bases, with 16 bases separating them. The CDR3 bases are TGCGCCACCTCAACCTACAGGAGTGGCTACACCTTC. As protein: CATSTYRSGYTF.

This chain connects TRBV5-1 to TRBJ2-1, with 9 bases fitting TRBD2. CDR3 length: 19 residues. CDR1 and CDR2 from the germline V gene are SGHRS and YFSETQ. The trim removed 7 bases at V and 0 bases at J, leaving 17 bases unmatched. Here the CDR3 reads CASFGVGVSGRSSYNEQFF. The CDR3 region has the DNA TGCGCCAGCTTTGGCGTAGGGGTAAGCGGGAGGAGCTCCTACAATGAGCAGTTCTTC. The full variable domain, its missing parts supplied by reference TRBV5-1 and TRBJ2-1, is KAGVTQTPRYLIKTRGQQVTLSCSPISGHRSVSWYQQTPGQGLQFLFEYFSETQRNKGNFPGRFSGRQFSNSRSEMNVSTLELGDSALYLCASFGVGVSGRSSYNEQFFGPGTRLTVL.

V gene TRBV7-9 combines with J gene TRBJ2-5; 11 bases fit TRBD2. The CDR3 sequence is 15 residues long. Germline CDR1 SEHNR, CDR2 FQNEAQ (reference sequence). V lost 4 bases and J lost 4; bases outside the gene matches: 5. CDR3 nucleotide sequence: TGTGCCAGCAGCTCTGGGCTAGCGGGAGGAGAGACCCAGTACTTC. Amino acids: CASSSGLAGGETQYF.

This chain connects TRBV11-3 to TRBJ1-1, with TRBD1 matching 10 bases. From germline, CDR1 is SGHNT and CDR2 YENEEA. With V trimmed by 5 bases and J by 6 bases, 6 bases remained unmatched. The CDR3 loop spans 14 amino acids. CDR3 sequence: CASSPRQGAAEAFF. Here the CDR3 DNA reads TGTGCCAGCAGCCCTAGACAGGGGGCGGCTGAAGCTTTCTTT. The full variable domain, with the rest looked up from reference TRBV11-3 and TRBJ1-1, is EAGVVQSPRYKIIEKKQPVAFWCNPISGHNTLYWYLQNLGQGPELLIRYENEEAVDDSQLPKDRFSAERLKGVDSTLKIQPAELGDSAVYLCASSPRQGAAEAFFGQGTRLTVV.

DNA of the CDR3: TGTGCCAGCAGCTTAGGACAGGGAGAACATACGCAGTATTTT. Amino acid sequence: CASSLGQGEHTQYF. The gene calls are TRBV11-3 and TRBJ2-3; 7 bases agree with TRBD1. The CDR3 sequence is 14 residues long. The ends lost 1 base at V and 7 bases at J; junction bases unmatched: 5. CDR1 is SGHNT and CDR2 is YENEEA in the germline V gene.

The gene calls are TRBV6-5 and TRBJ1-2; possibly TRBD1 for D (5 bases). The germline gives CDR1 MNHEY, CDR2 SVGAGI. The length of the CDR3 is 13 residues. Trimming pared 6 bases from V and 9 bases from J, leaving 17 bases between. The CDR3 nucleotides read TGTGCCAGCAGCTATGGGGCAGGATCCCGCTACACCTTC. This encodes CASSYGAGSRYTF.

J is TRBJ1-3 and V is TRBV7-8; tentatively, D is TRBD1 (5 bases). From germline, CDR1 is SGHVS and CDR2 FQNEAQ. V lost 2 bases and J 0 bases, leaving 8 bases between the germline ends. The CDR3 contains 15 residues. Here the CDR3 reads CASSLSGVSGNTIYF. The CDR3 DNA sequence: TGTGCCAGCAGCTTATCGGGGGTCTCTGGAAACACCATATATTTT. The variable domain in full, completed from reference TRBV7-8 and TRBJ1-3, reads GAGVSQSPRYKVAKRGQDVALRCDPISGHVSLFWYQQALGQGPEFLTYFQNEAQLDKSGLPSDRFFAERPEGSVSTLKIQRTQQEDSAVYLCASSLSGVSGNTIYFGEGSWLTVV.

CDR3 DNA: TGTGCCAGCAGCCAAGATCTTTGGGCCCAATTCTCTGGGGCCAACGTCCTGACTTTC. Residues: CASSQDLWAQFSGANVLTF. This chain links TRBV14 with TRBJ2-6; D gene uncertain. Trimming cost V 0 bases and J 0 bases, with 15 bases left between them. Per germline, CDR1 SGHDN and CDR2 FVKESK. CDR3 size: 19 residues.

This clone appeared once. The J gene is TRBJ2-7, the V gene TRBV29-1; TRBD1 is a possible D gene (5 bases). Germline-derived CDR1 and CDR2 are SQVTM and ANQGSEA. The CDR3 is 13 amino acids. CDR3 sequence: CSAAAGQTVEQYF. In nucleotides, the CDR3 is TGCAGTGCCGCCGCCGGACAAACAGTCGAGCAGTACTTC.

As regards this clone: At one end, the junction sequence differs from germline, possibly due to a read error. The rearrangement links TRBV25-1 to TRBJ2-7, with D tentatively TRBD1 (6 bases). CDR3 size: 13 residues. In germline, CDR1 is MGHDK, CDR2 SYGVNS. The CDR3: CASSDLLGWGPLF. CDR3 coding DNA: TGTGCCAGCAGTGACCTCTTGGGATGGGGGCCGCTCTTC.